The 2 T cell receptor beta chains below come from one sample, sequenced in a study of T-cell reconstitution after alpha-beta-depleted transplantation in children. Unique molecular identifiers tagged the TCRbeta library. Using its own MiXCR run on the PCR reads, TCRdb lists one record per CDR3 protein. Of roughly 610,000 distinct CDR3 sequences in the sample, 10% are singletons; the top ten hold about 4%. The sequences come from PBMCs from the stem cell graft donor, collected from the stem cell graft. These receptors originate from a human donor who donated a stem cell graft to a child with acute myeloid leukemia.

Only a few counts were recorded for this clonotype. The chain recombines TRBV10-3 with TRBJ1-1; 7 bases agree with TRBD1. The V and J ends lost 6 bases and 5 bases, in that order; junction bases with no gene match: 3. Per germline, CDR1 ENHRY and CDR2 SYGVKD. The CDR3 is made up of 12 amino acids. CDR3 in DNA: TGTGCCATCAGGACAGGGATGACTGAAGCTTTCTTT. It codes for CAIRTGMTEAFF.

This clonotype occurred a few times. The chain employs TRBV7-2 and TRBJ2-1; 8 bases agree with TRBD1. The CDR3 totals 16 residues. The J segment lost 4 bases and the V segment lost 5 bases, leaving 10 bases of the junction unmatched. Germline V gene lookup returns CDR1 SGHTA and CDR2 FQGNSA. The CDR3, as DNA: TGTGCCAGCAGCCTACAGGGGACAGGCTATTACAATGAGCAGTTCTTC. This gives the protein CASSLQGTGYYNEQFF.